Below, one T cell receptor beta chain is given with its context. As yet, its antigen is unknown. The data stem from a study of response to subunit inactivated influenza vaccine. TCRdb processed the RT-PCR reads anew with MiXCR; each CDR3 protein has one entry. The sample yields roughly 700,000 distinct CDR3 sequences, approximately 15% seen once. Overall study results and limits: The authors suggested that every seasonal influenza vaccination recruits few new T cells.

The CDR3 loop spans 13 amino acids. Germline CDR1 reads MNHNS; CDR2 reads SASEGT. The trim removed 8 bases at V and 5 bases at J, leaving 3 bases unmatched. The sequencing used PBMCs from blood, collected approximately 15 days before vaccination. V is TRBV6-1 and J is TRBJ2-5, with 12 bases matching TRBD1. The source is a man aged 50-59 years who received an inactivated influenza vaccine. CDR3 DNA: TGTGCCAGCCGCGGGACAGGGGGCGAGACCCAGTACTTC. Amino acid sequence: CASRGTGGETQYF.